These 7 T cell receptor beta chains were all obtained from the same sample, sequenced in a study of human T cells and chemical hapten exposure. In the library, unique molecular identifiers were attached to individual cDNA molecules. From the reads, TCRdb called clonotypes with MiXCR, one entry per CDR3 protein. The table shows 120,000 or so distinct CDR3 sequences, with over 6.5% occurring only once. The total RNA was obtained from whole blood that was not fractionated. Sequenced sample: whole blood. These receptors were collected from a human donor in good health. Some clones in this sample may be carry-over from other donors' samples.

This clonotype was observed at least ten times. The chain is built from TRBV5-5 and TRBJ1-2; possibly TRBD1 for D (5 bases). The CDR3 covers 15 residues. Germline CDR1 is SGHKS and CDR2 is YYEKEE (reference sequence). V shed 4 bases and J shed 4 bases, with 17 bases lying between them. CDR3 DNA: TGTGCCAGCAGCGAGGGGCTGGCGGGGAGCTATGGCTACACCTTC. Translating it yields CASSEGLAGSYGYTF.

This clonotype was detected a few times. The rearrangement links TRBV7-2 to TRBJ1-5, with 10 nucleotides matching TRBD1. The germline gives CDR1 SGHTA, CDR2 FQGNSA. The CDR3 totals 14 residues. Losses at the gene ends were 4 bases for V and 7 bases for J; bases not matched to a gene: 4. The CDR3 region is CASSSDRGNQPQHF. In DNA form, the CDR3 reads TGTGCCAGCAGCTCGGACAGGGGGAACCAGCCCCAGCATTTT.

This clonotype was counted a few times. The rearrangement links TRBV5-4 to TRBJ2-2; D is possibly TRBD1 (6 bases). Looked up from germline, CDR1 is SGHNT and CDR2 is YYREEE (reference sequence). This CDR3 is built from 16 residues. V lost 2 bases, J lost 1 base, and 12 bases lay in between. This chain's CDR3 is CASSFSWTVNTGELFF. In DNA, the CDR3 is TGTGCCAGCAGCTTTTCTTGGACAGTGAACACCGGGGAGCTGTTTTTT.

Worth noting for this clonotype: The junction differs from germline at one of its ends, possibly a read error. The chain recombines TRBV28 with TRBJ1-5; D remains ambiguous. This CDR3 has 15 residues. Germline V gene lookup returns CDR1 MDHEN and CDR2 SYDVKM. The CDR3 DNA follows: TGTACCAGCAGACCTAGGACGGGCCAGTATCAGCCCCAGCATTTT. Residues: CTSRPRTGQYQPQHF. The full variable domain, completed using reference TRBV28 and TRBJ1-5, is DVKVTQSSRYLVKRTGEKVFLECVQDMDHENMFWYRQDPGLGLRLIYFSYDVKMKEKGDIPEGYSVSREKKERFSLILESASTNQTSMYLCTSRPRTGQYQPQHFGDGTRLSIL.

This clonotype was observed at least ten times. The chain is built from TRBV3-1 and TRBJ1-5; D possibly corresponds to TRBD1 (5 bases). Looked up from germline, CDR1 is LGHDT and CDR2 is YNNKEL (reference sequence). Trimming cost V 2 bases and J 3 bases, with 14 bases left between them. CDR3 size: 16 residues. CDR3 sequence: CASSQSQRGPNQPQHF. The CDR3 DNA sequence: TGTGCCAGCAGCCAAAGCCAGAGGGGTCCCAATCAGCCCCAGCATTTT.

The V gene is TRBV20-1, the J gene TRBJ2-3; 8 positions match TRBD2. Unmatched junction bases numbered 0, after V lost 5 bases and J lost 8 bases. Germline CDR1 DFQATT, CDR2 SNEGSKA (reference sequence). There are 10 residues in the CDR3. The CDR3 is CSAREGTQYF. The CDR3 DNA reads as TGCAGTGCTCGGGAGGGTACGCAGTATTTT.

This clonotype has a handful of counts. This chain links TRBV12-3 or TRBV12-4 with TRBJ2-1, with 8 bases aligning to TRBD2. This CDR3 region has 14 residues. J was trimmed by 7 bases and V by 5 bases; bases with no gene match: 7. CDR3 DNA sequence: TGTGCCAGCAGTCCCCCCGGGACTAGAAATGAGCAGTTCTTC. It is translated as CASSPPGTRNEQFF.